The 27 T cell receptor beta chains reported below all come from one sample, sequenced in a study of early T cells in non-severe SARS-CoV-2 infection. MiXCR, run by TCRdb on the 5' RACE reads, gives a single entry per CDR3 protein. The sample yields some 44,000 distinct CDR3 sequences, approximately 6.3% seen once. Sequences were derived from whole blood, sampled at baseline. The receptors derive from an adult who was a healthcare worker with PCR-confirmed SARS-CoV-2 infection or an uninfected control (not recorded which).

V and J are TRBV7-9 and TRBJ1-4; TRBD1 might be the D (6 bases). CDR1 is SEHNR and CDR2 is FQNEAQ in the germline V gene (reference sequence). Trimming removed 2 bases at V and 0 bases at J, with 10 bases between. The CDR3 loop spans 16 amino acids. This CDR3 is CASSLTGQTTNEKLFF. For the CDR3, the DNA is TGTGCCAGCAGCTTAACTGGACAGACAACTAATGAAAAACTGTTTTTT.

This clonotype was counted many times. The chain joins TRBV23-1 to TRBJ1-3; D remains ambiguous. TRBV23-1 carries the ORF label, with uncertain function. V was shortened by 0 bases and J by 4 bases, with 19 bases between the two germline ends. The CDR3 contains 18 residues. CDR3 region: CASSQSIDLRERGNTIYF. The CDR3 nucleotides read TGCGCCAGCAGTCAATCTATCGATTTAAGGGAAAGAGGAAACACCATATATTTT.

A note on this clonotype: A much bigger clone sits one base away, suggesting this may be a read error. The rearrangement joins TRBV14 to TRBJ2-5; D is perhaps TRBD2 (5 bases). V was cut by 8 bases and J by 3 bases, with 16 bases left in between. This CDR3 is built from 14 residues. Looked up from germline, CDR1 is SGHDN and CDR2 is FVKESK. CDR3 nucleotides: TGTGCCAGCGGCCTGTGGCTCGGGGAAGAGACCCAGTACTTC. This translates into CASGLWLGEETQYF.

This clonotype was found many times. The rearrangement uses TRBV20-1 and TRBJ2-2; D not certain. The V end was cut by 3 bases, the J end by 9 bases, with 8 bases between. This CDR3 has 11 amino acids. The germline V gene has CDR1 DFQATT and CDR2 SNEGSKA (reference sequence). CDR3 in amino acids: CSASGLRELFF. For the CDR3, the DNA is TGCAGTGCTAGTGGCCTTCGGGAGCTGTTTTTT.

This chain uses TRBV20-1 with TRBJ2-3; 7 bases fit TRBD1. CDR1 is DFQATT, CDR2 SNEGSKA, per germline (reference sequence). With V trimmed by 4 bases and J by 11 bases, 24 bases remained unmatched. The CDR3 spans 17 residues. For the CDR3, the DNA is TGCAGTGCTACCCATTACTCGACAGGGCCGAGGGGGTTGGGGCAGTATTTT. Translating it yields CSATHYSTGPRGLGQYF.

This clonotype was observed once. This sequence may be a read error, since a much larger clone differs from it by one base. The rearrangement links TRBV7-2 to TRBJ2-1; 7 nucleotides agree with TRBD1. The trim removed 5 bases at V and 9 bases at J, leaving 13 bases unmatched. The CDR3 covers 15 residues. Germline lookup yields CDR1 SGHTA and CDR2 FQGNSA. In DNA, the CDR3 is TGTGCCAGCAGCCCGTCCCAGACAGGGATGCCTGAGCAGTTCTTC. Amino acids: CASSPSQTGMPEQFF. The variable domain in full, with the rest retrieved from reference TRBV7-2 and TRBJ2-1, is GAGVSQSPSNKVTEKGKDVELRCDPISGHTALYWYRQSLGQGLEFLIYFQGNSAPDKSGLPSDRFSAERTGGSVSTLTIQRTQQEDSAVYLCASSPSQTGMPEQFFGPGTRLTVL.

This clonotype was found many times. This chain's CDR3 is CASSYPLQGNGYTF. Written as DNA, the CDR3 is TGTGCCAGCAGTTACCCTCTACAGGGTAACGGCTACACCTTC. The rearrangement joins TRBV6-2 or TRBV6-3 to TRBJ1-2; tentative D call: TRBD1 (6 bases). CDR1 is MNHEY, CDR2 SVGEGT, per germline. There are 14 residues in the CDR3. Trimming took 2 bases from V and 8 from J, leaving 15 bases between them.

There are many counts of this clonotype. The chain couples TRBV20-1 to TRBJ2-7; 8 bases map to TRBD1. Germline V gene lookup returns CDR1 DFQATT and CDR2 SNEGSKA (reference sequence). CDR3 length: 14 residues. V lost 2 bases to trimming and J lost 2 bases; unmatched junction nucleotides: 5. The CDR3 spells CSARTGGMAYEQYF. The CDR3 nucleotides read TGCAGTGCTAGAACAGGGGGAATGGCCTACGAGCAGTACTTC.

The chain couples TRBV25-1 to TRBJ2-7; 7 bases are shared with TRBD1. J lost 6 bases, V lost 4 bases, and 3 bases had no gene match. The CDR3 spans 12 residues. CDR1 and CDR2 from the germline V gene are MGHDK and SYGVNS. The CDR3 protein is CASSGNRGEQYF. CDR3 bases: TGTGCCAGCAGTGGGAACAGGGGCGAGCAGTACTTC.

The chain has TRBV3-1 and TRBJ1-2; D gene ambiguous. V shed 5 bases and J shed 3 bases, with 19 bases lying between them. CDR1 LGHDT and CDR2 YNNKEL come from the germline V gene (reference sequence). CDR3 length: 16 residues. The CDR3 region is CASSLSNGLVDYGYTF. The CDR3 region has the DNA TGTGCCAGCAGCTTATCGAATGGACTGGTCGACTATGGCTACACCTTC.

This clonotype was seen ten or more times. DNA of the CDR3: TGTGCCAGCAGCTTGTCGTCCACCCGAGGTTACGAGCAGTACTTC. It specifies CASSLSSTRGYEQYF. The V gene is TRBV7-2, the J gene TRBJ2-7; unclear D gene. The CDR3 extends over 15 amino acids. V was shortened by 3 bases and J by 4 bases, with 16 bases between the two germline ends. Germline V gene lookup returns CDR1 SGHTA and CDR2 FQGNSA.

This clonotype was recorded at least ten times. The gene calls are TRBV5-1 and TRBJ1-2, with 9 positions matching TRBD1. Germline V gives CDR1 SGHRS, CDR2 YFSETQ. The V gene end was trimmed by 4 bases and the J gene end by 8 bases; junction bases not matched to a gene: 12. This CDR3 contains 15 residues. CDR3 in amino acids: CASSRPGQGEKGYTF. CDR3 bases: TGCGCCAGCAGCCGGCCGGGACAGGGCGAAAAAGGCTACACCTTC.

This chain uses TRBV30 with TRBJ1-5; perhaps TRBD1 as D (6 bases). Germline CDR1 reads GTSNPN; CDR2 reads SVGIG (reference sequence). The CDR3 is 13 amino acids. The V end lost 0 bases, the J end lost 5 bases, and 8 bases lay between the germline ends. This CDR3 is CAWSVQGYQPQHF. Here the CDR3 DNA reads TGTGCCTGGAGTGTACAGGGATATCAGCCCCAGCATTTT.

The gene calls are TRBV9 and TRBJ2-1; TRBD2 matches 9 bases. Germline-derived CDR1 and CDR2 are SGDLS and YYNGEE. Trimming removed 3 bases from V and 4 bases from J; junction bases left unmatched: 5. The CDR3 loop spans 15 amino acids. CDR3 sequence reads: CASSEGAGGYNEQFF. As DNA, the CDR3 is TGTGCCAGCAGCGAGGGAGCGGGGGGATACAATGAGCAGTTCTTC. The variable domain in full, with the rest retrieved from reference TRBV9 and TRBJ2-1, is DSGVTQTPKHLITATGQRVTLRCSPRSGDLSVYWYQQSLDQGLQFLIQYYNGEERAKGNILERFSAQQFPDLHSELNLSSLELGDSALYFCASSEGAGGYNEQFFGPGTRLTVL.

This clonotype has at least ten counts. V is TRBV7-2 and J is TRBJ2-2, with D perhaps TRBD1 (6 bases). The CDR3 covers 15 residues. The V end was cut by 4 bases, the J end by 3 bases, with 12 bases between. Germline-derived CDR1 and CDR2 are SGHTA and FQGNSA. The chain's CDR3 is CASSSDRRHTGELFF. As DNA, the CDR3 is TGTGCCAGCAGCTCGGACAGACGGCACACCGGGGAGCTGTTTTTT.

The chain uses TRBV11-2 and TRBJ2-7, with D possibly TRBD2 on 6 matching bases. The CDR3 has 15 amino acids. Between the trimmed V and J ends, which lost 5 bases and 0 bases, there was a span of 14 bases. Germline-derived CDR1 and CDR2 are SGHAT and FQNNGV. The CDR3 spells CASSKHQGGSYEQYF. CDR3 DNA: TGTGCCAGCAGCAAACACCAGGGAGGCTCCTACGAGCAGTACTTC.

This clonotype was observed a few times. The chain links TRBV7-2 to TRBJ1-5, with D possibly being TRBD1 (5 bases). V was clipped by 3 bases and J by 2 bases, with 26 bases between them. Germline V gives CDR1 SGHTA, CDR2 FQGNSA. The CDR3 has 20 residues. CDR3 in DNA: TGTGCCAGCAGCTTGGGATCGACCGGGACGGGGGTTGCACGCAATCAGCCCCAGCATTTT. Its protein is CASSLGSTGTGVARNQPQHF.

The sample holds many counts of this clonotype. The rearrangement uses TRBV27 and TRBJ2-7; tentative D call: TRBD1 (6 bases). There are 13 residues in the CDR3. Germline V CDR1 and CDR2: MNHEY, SMNVEV (reference sequence). V dropped 4 bases and J dropped 2 bases, with 9 bases sitting between them. The CDR3 bases are TGTGCCAGCAGTTACGGACAGCCCTACGAGCAGTACTTC. Its translation is CASSYGQPYEQYF.

This clonotype appeared many times. The CDR3 is CSARGVETYEQYF. The CDR3 DNA is TGCAGTGCTAGAGGGGTGGAAACCTACGAGCAGTACTTC. The chain couples TRBV20-1 to TRBJ2-7, with D unresolved. CDR1 is DFQATT and CDR2 is SNEGSKA in the germline V gene (reference sequence). Between the trimmed V and J ends, which lost 1 base and 2 bases, there was a span of 9 bases. CDR3 length: 13 amino acids.

This clonotype showed up many times. This chain joins TRBV7-9 and TRBJ1-6; 7 nucleotides align to TRBD1. Germline lookup yields CDR1 SEHNR and CDR2 FQNEAQ (reference sequence). With V trimmed by 5 bases and J by 3 bases, 7 bases remained unmatched. CDR3 length equals 16 residues. The DNA for the CDR3 is TGTGCCAGCAGCCCCCGTACAGGGGACTATAATTCACCCCTCCACTTT. It specifies CASSPRTGDYNSPLHF. Using reference TRBV7-9 and TRBJ1-6 for the parts outside the CDR3, the full variable domain is DTGVSQNPRHKITKRGQNVTFRCDPISEHNRLYWYRQTLGQGPEFLTYFQNEAQLEKSRLLSDRFSAERPKGSFSTLEIQRTEQGDSAMYLCASSPRTGDYNSPLHFGNGTRLTVT.

Of note for this clonotype: The final CDR3 position lacks the conserved phenylalanine or tryptophan, pointing to a likely read error. The chain carries TRBV14 and TRBJ2-1; the D is unclear. The germline V gene encodes CDR1 SGHDN and CDR2 FVKESK. Trimming shortened V by 3 bases and J by 1 base, and 10 bases separated the two germline ends. The CDR3 consists of 15 residues. The CDR3 region has the DNA TGTGCCAGCAGCCATTCGCGGAGATCCTACAATGAGCAGTTCTCC. It translates to CASSHSRRSYNEQFS.

In this sample, this clonotype turned up many times. This chain connects TRBV20-1 to TRBJ1-2, with TRBD1 identical over 7 bases. From germline, CDR1 is DFQATT and CDR2 SNEGSKA (reference sequence). The CDR3 consists of 13 residues. Germline trimming cut 1 base from V and 8 bases from J; bases unmatched to any gene: 7. The CDR3: CSARGQGGQGYTF. The CDR3 DNA sequence: TGCAGTGCTAGAGGCCAGGGGGGCCAAGGCTACACCTTC.

This clonotype occurred many times. The chain is built from TRBV6-5 and TRBJ2-1; weak D call: TRBD2 (5 bases). CDR3 size: 13 residues. Trimming cost V 6 bases and J 8 bases, with 14 bases left between them. The germline V gene encodes CDR1 MNHEY and CDR2 SVGAGI. For the CDR3, the DNA is TGTGCCAGCAGCCAAGTGGACGGGGATGAGCAGTTCTTC. It specifies CASSQVDGDEQFF.

This clonotype was seen a handful of times. The rearrangement links TRBV7-2 to TRBJ1-5, with 8 bases aligning to TRBD1. Germline-derived CDR1 and CDR2 are SGHTA and FQGNSA. The CDR3 runs 17 residues. With 1 base clipped from V and 2 bases from J, the junction kept 7 bases outside the gene matches. Here the CDR3 DNA reads TGTGCCAGCAGCTTAGGATCAGGGGGCTGGGGCAATCAGCCCCAGCATTTT. Residues: CASSLGSGGWGNQPQHF. The complete variable domain, with remaining parts taken from reference TRBV7-2 and TRBJ1-5, reads GAGVSQSPSNKVTEKGKDVELRCDPISGHTALYWYRQSLGQGLEFLIYFQGNSAPDKSGLPSDRFSAERTGGSVSTLTIQRTQQEDSAVYLCASSLGSGGWGNQPQHFGDGTRLSIL.

The chain carries TRBV7-8 and TRBJ2-7, with 8 positions matching TRBD1. V gave up 0 bases and J gave up 2 bases; unmatched junction bases: 3. The CDR3 is 15 amino acids. From germline, CDR1 is SGHVS and CDR2 FQNEAQ. The CDR3 protein is CASSLAGQVPYEQYF. The CDR3, as DNA: TGTGCCAGCAGCTTAGCGGGACAGGTACCCTACGAGCAGTACTTC.

In its sample, this clonotype was seen a few times. The V gene is TRBV7-8, the J gene TRBJ2-7, with a tentative D call TRBD1 (5 bases). The length of the CDR3 is 15 residues. Trimming shortened V by 0 bases and J by 4 bases, and 13 bases separated the two germline ends. Germline assignment: CDR1 SGHVS and CDR2 FQNEAQ. The CDR3 region is CASSLADSLTYEQYF. CDR3 in DNA: TGTGCCAGCAGCTTAGCAGACAGTCTTACTTACGAGCAGTACTTC.

The rearrangement links TRBV18 to TRBJ1-1; D uncertain. Deletions cut 2 bases from V and 1 base from J, with 8 bases between. The CDR3 totals 14 residues. In germline, CDR1 is KGHSH, CDR2 LQKENI. CDR3: CASSPYSGNTEAFF. As DNA, the CDR3 is TGTGCCAGCTCACCATACAGCGGGAACACTGAAGCTTTCTTT.